Listed below are T cell receptor beta chains from one sample, sequenced in a study of cytomegalovirus exposure and HLA in healthy donors. Assay used: immunoSEQ multiplex PCR; TCRdb lists only in-frame clones, some missing. Of 130,000 to 150,000 clones in the sample, about 73% were seen once. The sample was PBMCs. These receptors all come from a man in his forties or fifties in good health and CMV-seropositive. Both conserved end residues are part of each CDR3. The order of the fields is CDR3 DNA, CDR3 protein, V gene, J gene, clone size, D gene. The D gene is left open where the match is weak. Clone size, where shown, is once, few, many, or a class for clones that have expanded.

TGTGCCAGCAGCCAGGGACATTTTAACACCGGGGAGCTGTTTTTT	CASSQGHFNTGELFF	TRBV4-2	TRBJ2-2	NA	NA
TGTGCCAGCATCGAGACAGGGGCGGGTAGCTACACCTTC	CASIETGAGSYTF	TRBV6-5	TRBJ1-2	NA	TRBD1
TGTGCCAGCAGCTTACTACAAGAGACCCAGTACTTC	CASSLLQETQYF	TRBV7-2	TRBJ2-5	once	NA
TGCAGCGGCCGAAAGACTACGAACACCGGGGAGCTGTTTTTT	CSGRKTTNTGELFF	TRBV29-1	TRBJ2-2	NA	NA
TGTGCCAGCAGCTTAGCCCCGGGGGTGACCGGGGAGCTGTTTTTT	CASSLAPGVTGELFF	TRBV7-2	TRBJ2-2	NA	NA
TGTGCCAGCAGCGCAACTAACAGGGAAAATCAGCCCCAGCATTTT	CASSATNRENQPQHF	TRBV9	TRBJ1-5	NA	NA
TGCAGTCATAGCCGGACAGACTATGGCTACACCTTC	CSHSRTDYGYTF	TRBV29-1	TRBJ1-2	NA	NA
TGTGCCAGCAGCCCTACCGGGACAGGGCGGTCACCCCTCCACTTT	CASSPTGTGRSPLHF	TRBV6-5	TRBJ1-6	NA	TRBD1
TGTGCCAGCAGCCGTTCTTCCGGGTTAGATACGCAGTATTTT	CASSRSSGLDTQYF	TRBV27	TRBJ2-3	NA	NA
TGTGCCAGCAGTTACTGGGAGGGAGTAAAAAATCAGCCCCAGCATTTT	CASSYWEGVKNQPQHF	TRBV6-6	TRBJ1-5	NA	NA
TGTGCCAGCACCTTAGTCGGGACAGGGATCTACGAGCAGTACTTC	CASTLVGTGIYEQYF	TRBV5-5	TRBJ2-7	NA	TRBD1
TGTGCCAGCAGCTTCGGGGGGACTACAAACAATGAGCAGTTCTTC	CASSFGGTTNNEQFF	TRBV5-5	TRBJ2-1	NA	TRBD2
TGCGCCAGCAGCTTGGACAAATATCGACTAGCGGGAGGCGAGCAGTACTTC	CASSLDKYRLAGGEQYF	TRBV5-1	TRBJ2-7	NA	TRBD2
TGTGCCAGCAGCATGGGACAGGGGAACTATGGCTACACCTTC	CASSMGQGNYGYTF	TRBV5-4	TRBJ1-2	NA	TRBD1
TGTGCCAGCAGTTTAGGGACAGGGGGCGGACTTCAGTACTTC	CASSLGTGGGLQYF	TRBV28	TRBJ2-4	few	TRBD1
TGTGCCAGCAGCTTAAGGGGTGGCTACACCTTC	CASSLRGGYTF	TRBV7-2	TRBJ1-2	NA	NA
TGTGCCAGCAGCCCTCTCGGGGGGGGTGCCATATACGAGCAGTACTTC	CASSPLGGGAIYEQYF	TRBV7-8	TRBJ2-7	few	TRBD2
TGTGCCAGCAGTGAGGGACTCGGGCGGGGCTCCTACGAGCAGTACTTC	CASSEGLGRGSYEQYF	TRBV25-1	TRBJ2-7	NA	NA
TGTGCCAGCAGCGTACGTCCAGGGCTGAGCGAGCAGTACTTC	CASSVRPGLSEQYF	TRBV9	TRBJ2-7	NA	NA
TGTGCCAGCAGCCCCCCGGGACACCCTTATGGCTACACCTTC	CASSPPGHPYGYTF	TRBV5-6	TRBJ1-2	few	NA
TGTGCCAGCTCACCTCGACAGGGGGCCCAGGGCAAAAACATTCAGTACTTC	CASSPRQGAQGKNIQYF	TRBV18	TRBJ2-4	NA	TRBD1
TGTGCCAGCAGCACGACAGGGCAGAACATTCAGTACTTC	CASSTTGQNIQYF	TRBV27	TRBJ2-4	NA	TRBD1
TGTTCCAGCGATAGACAGGGGGATGAAGCTTTCTTT	CSSDRQGDEAFF	TRBV7-9	TRBJ1-1	NA	TRBD1
TGTGCCAGCAGTTTCCTCCCCAGGGGGCCCGGGGAGCTGTTTTTT	CASSFLPRGPGELFF	TRBV28	TRBJ2-2	NA	TRBD1
TGTTCCAGCAGCTTACGGGAGGGAGGCCCCTACAATGAGCAGTTCTTC	CSSSLREGGPYNEQFF	TRBV7-9	TRBJ2-1	NA	TRBD2
TGTTCCAGCAGCTGGACAGGGGAGGACACTGAAGCTTTCTTT	CSSSWTGEDTEAFF	TRBV7-9	TRBJ1-1	NA	TRBD1
TGTGCCAGTAGAGCGACAGACAGGTATGGAGATGAGCAGTTCTTC	CASRATDRYGDEQFF	TRBV19	TRBJ2-1	NA	NA
TGCGCCAGCAGGGAACTAGCGGGAGCAGATACGCAGTATTTT	CASRELAGADTQYF	TRBV5-1	TRBJ2-3	NA	TRBD2
TGTGCCAGCAGCTTAGACGACAGCTTGCCGCTAAGCATCAATCAGCCCCAGCATTTT	CASSLDDSLPLSINQPQHF	TRBV7-9	TRBJ1-5	NA	NA
TGTGCCAGCAGCGTACAGGGAGCCTACGAGCAGTACTTC	CASSVQGAYEQYF	TRBV7-2	TRBJ2-7	NA	NA